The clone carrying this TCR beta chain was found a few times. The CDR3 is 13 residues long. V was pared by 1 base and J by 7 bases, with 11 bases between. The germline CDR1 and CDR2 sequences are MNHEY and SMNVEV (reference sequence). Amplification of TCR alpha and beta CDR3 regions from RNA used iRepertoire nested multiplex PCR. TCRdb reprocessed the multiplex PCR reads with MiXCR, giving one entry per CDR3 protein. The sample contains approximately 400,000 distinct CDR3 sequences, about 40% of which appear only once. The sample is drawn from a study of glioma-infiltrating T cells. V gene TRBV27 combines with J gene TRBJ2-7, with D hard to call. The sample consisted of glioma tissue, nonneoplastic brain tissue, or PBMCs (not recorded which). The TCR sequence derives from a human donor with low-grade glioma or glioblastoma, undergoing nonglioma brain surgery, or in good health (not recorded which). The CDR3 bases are TGTGCCAGCAGTTTATTGGGTTCGCCGGAGCAGTACTTC. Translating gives CASSLLGSPEQYF.